The 2 T cell receptor beta chains presented below share a single source sample, sequenced in a study of blood T cell repertoires in COVID-19. Clones were sequenced by immunoSEQ multiplex PCR, and TCRdb holds only the in-frame ones, with some missing. Here the sample spans 540,000 or so clones, 85% to 90% being singletons. The sequencing sample was made of peripheral blood. The receptors here all came from a woman aged 45-65 years with COVID-19, enrolled during active disease.

In this sample, this clone turned up a few times. The V gene is TRBV29-1, the J gene TRBJ1-2; 11 nucleotides line up with TRBD1. The CDR3 is made up of 16 amino acids. Germline values: CDR1 SQVTM, CDR2 ANQGSEA. V shed 0 bases, J shed 1 base, and the junction held 4 bases outside the gene matches. CDR3 bases: TGCAGCGTTGAAGATTGGGGACAGGGGGGTAACTATGGCTACACCTTC. Its protein is CSVEDWGQGGNYGYTF.

In DNA, the CDR3 is TGTGCTAGTGGGTTGTGGAGGGAGGGTACAGATACGCAGTATTTT. Translation: CASGLWREGTDTQYF. J is TRBJ2-3 and V is TRBV12-5, with 7 bases aligning to TRBD2. In germline, CDR1 is LGHNT, CDR2 FRNRAP. The V gene end was trimmed by 6 bases and the J gene end by 3 bases; junction bases not matched to a gene: 9. This CDR3 is 15 amino acids long.